This entry lists 5 T cell receptor beta chains sequenced from one sample in a study of T-cell memory formation after mild COVID-19. TCRdb analysed the 5' RACE reads with MiXCR anew, one entry per CDR3 protein. There are roughly 400,000 distinct CDR3 sequences in the sample; about a sixth occur only once, and 20% to 25% lies in the top ten. The sequencing sample was made of PBMCs or a T cell subset sorted from them (not recorded which). These receptors were taken from a man between 18 and 29 years old who had mild COVID-19 (a few samples of this study predate the infection). Cell type and time point are not known.

This clonotype was seen repeatedly, ten times or more. In nucleotides, the CDR3 is TGCGCCAGCAGCTTGTCCAATTACAATGAGCAGTTCTTC. Translating gives CASSLSNYNEQFF. The J gene is TRBJ2-1, the V gene TRBV5-1; no firm D call. The CDR3 is 13 residues long. Trimming left V 1 base short and J 4 bases short, with 6 bases between. In germline, CDR1 is SGHRS, CDR2 YFSETQ.

The rearrangement uses TRBV28 and TRBJ2-7, with 12 bases that match TRBD2. Germline V lookup: CDR1 MDHEN, CDR2 SYDVKM. The V and J ends lost 6 bases and 1 base, in that order; junction bases with no gene match: 13. The CDR3 is 18 amino acids. DNA for the CDR3: TGTGCCAGCAGCCCCCCCGGGACTAGCGGGTCCCCGTCCTACGAGCAGTACGTC. This translates into CASSPPGTSGSPSYEQYV.

This chain uses TRBV18 with TRBJ2-3; D perhaps matches TRBD2 (5 bases). This CDR3 spans 15 amino acids. Deletions cut 3 bases from V and 6 bases from J, with 16 bases between. The V gene's germline CDR1 is KGHSH and CDR2 LQKENI. The CDR3 region is CASSPYSEGRDTQYF. The CDR3 DNA follows: TGTGCCAGCTCACCCTATAGCGAGGGCCGGGATACGCAGTATTTT.

This clonotype has more than one count but fewer than ten. This chain joins TRBV29-1 and TRBJ1-1, with D perhaps TRBD1 (5 bases). With 5 bases removed from V and 4 bases from J, the gap between germline ends came to 8 bases. Germline V gene sequence: CDR1 SQVTM, CDR2 ANQGSEA. CDR3 length equals 11 residues. Here the CDR3 DNA reads TGCAGCGTTCGGGGGTTCACTGAAGCTTTCTTT. Translating it yields CSVRGFTEAFF.

The CDR3 loop is CASSLSGGGLVLTDTQYF. The CDR3 bases are TGTGCCAGCAGCTTATCAGGGGGCGGTTTAGTACTCACAGATACGCAGTATTTT. The V and J genes are TRBV7-9 and TRBJ2-3; 8 bases align to TRBD1. CDR1 and CDR2 (germline): SEHNR, FQNEAQ (reference sequence). With V trimmed by 2 bases and J by 2 bases, 12 bases remained unmatched. This CDR3 contains 18 residues.